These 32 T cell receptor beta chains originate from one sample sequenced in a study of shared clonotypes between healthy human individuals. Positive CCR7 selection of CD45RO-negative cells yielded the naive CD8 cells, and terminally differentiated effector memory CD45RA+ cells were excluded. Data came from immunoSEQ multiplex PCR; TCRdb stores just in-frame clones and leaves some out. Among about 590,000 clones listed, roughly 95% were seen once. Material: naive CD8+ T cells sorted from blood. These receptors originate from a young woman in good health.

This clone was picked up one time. CDR3 sequence: CATGGQLFNQPQHF. CDR3 DNA sequence: TGTGCCACCGGGGGACAGCTCTTCAATCAGCCCCAGCATTTT. The chain employs TRBV25-1 and TRBJ1-5; the match to TRBD1 covers 7 bases. Germline values: CDR1 MGHDK, CDR2 SYGVNS. V was clipped by 10 bases and J by 3 bases; unmatched bases: 9. CDR3 length: 14 amino acids.

The CDR3 reads CASSYSGNTIYF. The CDR3 nucleotides read TGTGCCAGCAGTTACTCAGGAAACACCATATATTTT. The chain couples TRBV6-5 to TRBJ1-3; no definite D call. The CDR3 loop spans 12 amino acids. Looked up from germline, CDR1 is MNHEY and CDR2 is SVGAGI. Trimming stripped 0 bases from V and 4 bases from J, with 1 base between.

The CDR3 bases are TGTGCCAGCAGCGGGGGGATTCGGGGCCGCACAGATACGCAGTATTTT. Translating it yields CASSGGIRGRTDTQYF. The rearrangement joins TRBV5-5 to TRBJ2-3, with D maybe TRBD2 (6 bases). The V end was cut by 4 bases, the J end by 1 base, with 16 bases between. CDR1 and CDR2 (germline): SGHKS, YYEKEE (reference sequence). The CDR3 is 16 residues long.

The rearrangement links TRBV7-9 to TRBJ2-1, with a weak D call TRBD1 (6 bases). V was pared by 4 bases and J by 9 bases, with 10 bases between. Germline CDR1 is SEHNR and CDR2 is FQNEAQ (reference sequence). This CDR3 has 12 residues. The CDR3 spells CASSYPRGEQFF. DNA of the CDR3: TGTGCCAGCAGCTACCCCAGGGGTGAGCAGTTCTTC.

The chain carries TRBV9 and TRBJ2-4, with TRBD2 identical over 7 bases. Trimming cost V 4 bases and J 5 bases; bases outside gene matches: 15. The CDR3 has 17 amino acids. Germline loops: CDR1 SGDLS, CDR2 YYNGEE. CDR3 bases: TGTGCCAGCAGCCCCGGGACTACCTTCCCTCTCCAAAACATTCAGTACTTC. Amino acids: CASSPGTTFPLQNIQYF.

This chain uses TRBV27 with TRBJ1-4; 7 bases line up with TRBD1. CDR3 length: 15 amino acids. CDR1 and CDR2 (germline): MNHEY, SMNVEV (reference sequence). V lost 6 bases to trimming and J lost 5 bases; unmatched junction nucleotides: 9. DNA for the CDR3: TGTGCCAGCAGGGGATGGGACAGAATGAATGAAAAACTGTTTTTT. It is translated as CASRGWDRMNEKLFF.

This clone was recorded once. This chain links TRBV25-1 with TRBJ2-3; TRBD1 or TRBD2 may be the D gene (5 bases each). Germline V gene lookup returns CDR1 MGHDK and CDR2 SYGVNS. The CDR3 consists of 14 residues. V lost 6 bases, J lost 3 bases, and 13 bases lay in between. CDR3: CASSAGTNTDTQYF. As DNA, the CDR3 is TGTGCCAGCAGCGCCGGGACGAATACAGATACGCAGTATTTT.

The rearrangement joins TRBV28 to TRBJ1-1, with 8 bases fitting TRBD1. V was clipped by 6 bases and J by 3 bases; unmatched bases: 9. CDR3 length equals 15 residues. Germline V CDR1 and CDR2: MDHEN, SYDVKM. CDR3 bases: TGTGCCAGCAGCGGACAGGGCGAGTGGGACACTGAAGCTTTCTTT. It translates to CASSGQGEWDTEAFF.

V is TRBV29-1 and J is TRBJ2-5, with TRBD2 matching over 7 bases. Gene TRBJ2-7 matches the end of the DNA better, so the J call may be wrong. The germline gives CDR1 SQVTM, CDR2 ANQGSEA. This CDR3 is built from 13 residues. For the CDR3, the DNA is TGCAGCGTCACCGGGACTACTTACTACGAGCAGTACTTC. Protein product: CSVTGTTYYEQYF.

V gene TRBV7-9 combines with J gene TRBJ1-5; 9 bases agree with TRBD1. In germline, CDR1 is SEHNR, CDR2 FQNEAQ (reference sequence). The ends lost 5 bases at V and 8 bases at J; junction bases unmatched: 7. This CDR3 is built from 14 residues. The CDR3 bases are TGTGCCAGCAGCAAGACAGGGGGTATGGAGCCCCAGCATTTT. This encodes CASSKTGGMEPQHF.

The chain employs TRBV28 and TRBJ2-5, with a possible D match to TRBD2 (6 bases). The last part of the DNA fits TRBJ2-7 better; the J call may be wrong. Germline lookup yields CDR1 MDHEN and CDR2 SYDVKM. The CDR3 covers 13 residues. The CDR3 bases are TGTGCCAGCAGGGGGACTGGCTCCTACGAGCAGTACTTC. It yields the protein CASRGTGSYEQYF.

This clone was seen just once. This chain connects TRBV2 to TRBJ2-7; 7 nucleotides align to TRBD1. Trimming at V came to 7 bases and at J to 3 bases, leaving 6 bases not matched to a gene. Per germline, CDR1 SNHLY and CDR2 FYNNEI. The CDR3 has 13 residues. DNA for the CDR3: TGTGCCAGCACCTCCGGGACAGACTACGAGCAGTACTTC. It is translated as CASTSGTDYEQYF.

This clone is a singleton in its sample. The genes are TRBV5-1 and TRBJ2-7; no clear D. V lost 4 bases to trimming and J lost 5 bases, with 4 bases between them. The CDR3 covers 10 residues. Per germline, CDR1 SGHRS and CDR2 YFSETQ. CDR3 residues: CASSHDEQYF. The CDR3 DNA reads TGCGCCAGCAGCCACGACGAGCAGTACTTC.

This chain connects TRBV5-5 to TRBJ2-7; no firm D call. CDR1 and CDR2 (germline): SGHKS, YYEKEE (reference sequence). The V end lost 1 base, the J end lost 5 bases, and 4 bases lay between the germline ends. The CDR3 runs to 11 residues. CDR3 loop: CASSLTDEQYF. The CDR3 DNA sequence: TGTGCCAGCAGCTTGACTGACGAGCAGTACTTC.

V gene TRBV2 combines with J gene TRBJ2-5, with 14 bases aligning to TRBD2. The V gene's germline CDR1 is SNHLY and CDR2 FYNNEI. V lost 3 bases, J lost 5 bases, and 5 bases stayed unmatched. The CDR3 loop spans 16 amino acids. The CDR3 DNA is TGTGCCAGCAGTGACGGGGGACTAGCGGGAGTGGAGACCCAGTACTTC. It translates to CASSDGGLAGVETQYF.

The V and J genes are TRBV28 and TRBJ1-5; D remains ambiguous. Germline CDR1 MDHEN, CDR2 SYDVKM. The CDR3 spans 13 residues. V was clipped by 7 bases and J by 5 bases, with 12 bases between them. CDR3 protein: CASNLVGYQPQHF. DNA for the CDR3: TGTGCCAGCAATTTGGTCGGATATCAGCCCCAGCATTTT.

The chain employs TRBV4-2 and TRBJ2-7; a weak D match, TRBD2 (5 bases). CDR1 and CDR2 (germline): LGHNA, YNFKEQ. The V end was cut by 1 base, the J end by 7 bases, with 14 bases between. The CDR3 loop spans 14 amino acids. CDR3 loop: CASSQVPSLGEQYF. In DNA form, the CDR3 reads TGTGCCAGCAGCCAAGTCCCTAGCTTAGGTGAGCAGTACTTC.

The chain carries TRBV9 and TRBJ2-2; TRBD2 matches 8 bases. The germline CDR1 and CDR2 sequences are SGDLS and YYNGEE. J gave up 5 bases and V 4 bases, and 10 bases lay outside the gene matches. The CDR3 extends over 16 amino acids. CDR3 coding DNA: TGTGCCAGCAGCCCTCTGGCTAGCGGGTCTACCGGGGAGCTGTTTTTT. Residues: CASSPLASGSTGELFF.

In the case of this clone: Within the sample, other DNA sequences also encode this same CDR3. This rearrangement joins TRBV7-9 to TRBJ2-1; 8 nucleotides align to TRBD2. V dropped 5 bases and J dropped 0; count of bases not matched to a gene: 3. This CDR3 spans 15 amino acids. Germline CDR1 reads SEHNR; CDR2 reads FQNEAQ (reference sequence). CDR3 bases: TGTGCCAGCAGCCCGAGCGGGAGCTCCTACAATGAGCAGTTCTTC. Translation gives CASSPSGSSYNEQFF.

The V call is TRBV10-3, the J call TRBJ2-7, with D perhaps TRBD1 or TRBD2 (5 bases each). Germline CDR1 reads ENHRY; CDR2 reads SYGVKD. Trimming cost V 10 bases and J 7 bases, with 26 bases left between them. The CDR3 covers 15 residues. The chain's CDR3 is CATSFEGTATGEQYF. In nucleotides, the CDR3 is TGTGCCACCTCGTTTGAAGGGACGGCCACGGGGGAGCAGTACTTC.

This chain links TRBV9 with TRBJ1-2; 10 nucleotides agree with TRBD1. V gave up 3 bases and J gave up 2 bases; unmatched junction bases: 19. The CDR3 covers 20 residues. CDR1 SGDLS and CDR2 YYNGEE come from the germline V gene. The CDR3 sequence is CASSGWTGGSHLPLNYGYTF. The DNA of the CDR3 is TGTGCCAGCAGCGGATGGACAGGGGGTTCCCACCTTCCGTTAAACTATGGCTACACCTTC.

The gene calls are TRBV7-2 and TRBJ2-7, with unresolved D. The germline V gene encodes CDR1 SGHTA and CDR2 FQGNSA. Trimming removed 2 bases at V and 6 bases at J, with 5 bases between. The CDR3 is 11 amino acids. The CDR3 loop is CASSLNSEQYF. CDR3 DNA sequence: TGTGCCAGCAGCTTAAACTCCGAGCAGTACTTC. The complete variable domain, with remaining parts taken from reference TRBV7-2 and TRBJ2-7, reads GAGVSQSPSNKVTEKGKDVELRCDPISGHTALYWYRQSLGQGLEFLIYFQGNSAPDKSGLPSDRFSAERTGGSVSTLTIQRTQQEDSAVYLCASSLNSEQYFGPGTRLTVT.

The CDR3 DNA is TGTGCCAGCAGTTACTCGACCCTGGGTTACAATGAGCAGTTCTTC. Its protein is CASSYSTLGYNEQFF. The chain has TRBV6-5 and TRBJ2-1; D call uncertain. The CDR3 loop spans 15 amino acids. V lost 0 bases, J lost 4 bases, and 10 bases lay in between. The germline V gene has CDR1 MNHEY and CDR2 SVGAGI.

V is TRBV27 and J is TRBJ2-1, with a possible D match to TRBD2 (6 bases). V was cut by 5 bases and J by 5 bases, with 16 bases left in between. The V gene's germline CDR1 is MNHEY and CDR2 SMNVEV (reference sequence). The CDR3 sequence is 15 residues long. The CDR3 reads CASSPRTTLHNEQFF. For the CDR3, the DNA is TGTGCCAGCAGTCCGAGGACTACCCTTCACAATGAGCAGTTCTTC.

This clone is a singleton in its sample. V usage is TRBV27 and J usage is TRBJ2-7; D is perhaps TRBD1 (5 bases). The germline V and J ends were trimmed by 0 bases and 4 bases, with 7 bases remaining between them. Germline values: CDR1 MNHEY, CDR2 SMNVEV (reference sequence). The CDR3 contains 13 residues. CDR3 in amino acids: CASSLSQDYEQYF. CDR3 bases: TGTGCCAGCAGTTTATCACAGGATTACGAGCAGTACTTC.

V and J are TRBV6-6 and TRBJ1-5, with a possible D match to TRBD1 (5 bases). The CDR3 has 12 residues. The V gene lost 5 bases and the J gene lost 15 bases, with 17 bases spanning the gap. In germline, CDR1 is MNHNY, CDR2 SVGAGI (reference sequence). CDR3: CASSGGEGGAHF. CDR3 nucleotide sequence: TGTGCCAGCAGTGGGGGGGAGGGCGGAGCGCATTTT.

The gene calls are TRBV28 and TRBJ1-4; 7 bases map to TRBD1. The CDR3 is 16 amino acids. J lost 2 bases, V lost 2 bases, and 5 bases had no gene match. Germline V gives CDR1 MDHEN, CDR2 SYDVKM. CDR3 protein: CASSLDREGTNEKLFF. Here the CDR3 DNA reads TGTGCCAGCAGTTTAGACAGGGAAGGGACTAATGAAAAACTGTTTTTT.

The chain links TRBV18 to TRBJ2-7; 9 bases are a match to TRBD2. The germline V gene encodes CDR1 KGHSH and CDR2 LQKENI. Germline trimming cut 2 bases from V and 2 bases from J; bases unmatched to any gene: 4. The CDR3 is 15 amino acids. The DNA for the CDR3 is TGTGCCAGCTCACCAGGGACTAGCAATGCCTACGAGCAGTACTTC. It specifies CASSPGTSNAYEQYF.

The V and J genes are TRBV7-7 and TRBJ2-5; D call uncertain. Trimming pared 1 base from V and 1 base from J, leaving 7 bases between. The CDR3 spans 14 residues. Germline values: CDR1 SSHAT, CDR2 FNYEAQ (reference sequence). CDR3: CASSLVGGQETQYF. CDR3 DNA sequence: TGTGCCAGCAGCTTAGTCGGCGGCCAAGAGACCCAGTACTTC.

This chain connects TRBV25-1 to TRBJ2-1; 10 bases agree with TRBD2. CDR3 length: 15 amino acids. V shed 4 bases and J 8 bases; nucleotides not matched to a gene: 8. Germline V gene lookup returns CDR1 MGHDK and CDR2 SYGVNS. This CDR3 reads CASSALAGVFDEQFF. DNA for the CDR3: TGTGCCAGCAGTGCCCTAGCGGGAGTTTTCGATGAGCAGTTCTTC. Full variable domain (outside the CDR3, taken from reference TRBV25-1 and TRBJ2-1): EADIYQTPRYLVIGTGKKITLECSQTMGHDKMYWYQQDPGMELHLIHYSYGVNSTEKGDLSSESTVSRIRTEHFPLTLESARPSHTSQYLCASSALAGVFDEQFFGPGTRLTVL.

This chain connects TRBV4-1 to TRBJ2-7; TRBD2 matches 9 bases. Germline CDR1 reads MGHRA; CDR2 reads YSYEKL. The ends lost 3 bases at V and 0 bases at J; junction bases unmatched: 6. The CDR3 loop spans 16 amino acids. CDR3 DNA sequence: TGCGCCAGCAGCCACGACGGGACTAGCAGCTCCTACGAGCAGTACTTC. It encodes CASSHDGTSSSYEQYF.

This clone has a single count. The CDR3 DNA is TGCGCCAGCAGTGAGATAAGACTTGGGTACGAGCAGTACTTC. Its translation is CASSEIRLGYEQYF. The chain combines TRBV10-2 with TRBJ2-7; D call uncertain. In germline, CDR1 is WSHSY, CDR2 SAAADI. The CDR3 consists of 14 residues. Deletions cut 2 bases from V and 4 bases from J, with 12 bases between.